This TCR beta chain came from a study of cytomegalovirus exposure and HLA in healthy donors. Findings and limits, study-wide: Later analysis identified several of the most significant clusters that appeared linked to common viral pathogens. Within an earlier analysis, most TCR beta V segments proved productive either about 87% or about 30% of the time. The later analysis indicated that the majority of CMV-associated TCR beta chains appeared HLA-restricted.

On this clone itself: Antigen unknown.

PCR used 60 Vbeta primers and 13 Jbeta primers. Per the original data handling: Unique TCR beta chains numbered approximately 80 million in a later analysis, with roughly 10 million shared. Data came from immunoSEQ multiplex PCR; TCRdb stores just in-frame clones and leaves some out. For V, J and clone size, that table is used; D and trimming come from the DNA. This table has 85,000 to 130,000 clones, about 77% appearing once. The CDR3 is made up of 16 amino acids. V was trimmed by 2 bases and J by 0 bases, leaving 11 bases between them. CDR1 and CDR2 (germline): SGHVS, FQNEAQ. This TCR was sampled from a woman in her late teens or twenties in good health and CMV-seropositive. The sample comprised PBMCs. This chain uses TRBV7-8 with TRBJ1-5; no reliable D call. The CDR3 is CASSLSSVYSNQPQHF. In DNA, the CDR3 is TGTGCCAGCAGCTTATCTTCCGTTTATAGCAATCAGCCCCAGCATTTT.